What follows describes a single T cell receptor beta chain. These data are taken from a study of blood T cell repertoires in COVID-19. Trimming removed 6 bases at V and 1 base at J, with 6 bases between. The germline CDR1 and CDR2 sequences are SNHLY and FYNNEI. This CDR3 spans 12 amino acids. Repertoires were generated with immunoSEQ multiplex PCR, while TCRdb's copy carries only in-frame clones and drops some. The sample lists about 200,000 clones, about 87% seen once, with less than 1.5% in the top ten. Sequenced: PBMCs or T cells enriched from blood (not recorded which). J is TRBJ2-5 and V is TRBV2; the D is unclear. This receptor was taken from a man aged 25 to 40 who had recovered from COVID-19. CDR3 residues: CASRYSQETQYF. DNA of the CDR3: TGTGCCAGCAGGTACAGCCAAGAGACCCAGTACTTC.